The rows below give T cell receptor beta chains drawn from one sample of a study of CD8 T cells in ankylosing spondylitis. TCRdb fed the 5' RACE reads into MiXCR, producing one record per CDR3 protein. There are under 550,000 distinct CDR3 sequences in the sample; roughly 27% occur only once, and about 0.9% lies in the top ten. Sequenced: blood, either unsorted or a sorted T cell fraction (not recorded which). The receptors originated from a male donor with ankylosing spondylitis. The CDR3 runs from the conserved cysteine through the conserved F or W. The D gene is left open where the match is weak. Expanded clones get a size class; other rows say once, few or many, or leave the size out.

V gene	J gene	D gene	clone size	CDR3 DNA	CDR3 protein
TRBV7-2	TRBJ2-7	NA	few	TGTGCCAGCAGCTTAGTTGGGAGACTCTACGAGCAGTACTTC	CASSLVGRLYEQYF
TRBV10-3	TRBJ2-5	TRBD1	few	TGTGCCATCAGGGCCGACAGGGGGCAAGAGACCCAGTACTTC	CAIRADRGQETQYF
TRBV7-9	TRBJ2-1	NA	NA	TGTGCCAGCAGCTTAGCGAGGAGCGGGTTCAATGAGCAGTTCTTC	CASSLARSGFNEQFF
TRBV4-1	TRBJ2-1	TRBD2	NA	TGCGCCAGCAGCCAAGATGAGTGGGCGGGAGGAGCCTACAATGAGCAGTTCTTC	CASSQDEWAGGAYNEQFF
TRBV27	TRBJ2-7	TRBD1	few	TGTGCCAGCAGTTTATCGCCAGGGGGCATTTACGAGCAGTACTTC	CASSLSPGGIYEQYF
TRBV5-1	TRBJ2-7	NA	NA	TGCGCCAGCAGCCCCGGGGCAGGGGCCCACTACGAGCAGTACTTC	CASSPGAGAHYEQYF
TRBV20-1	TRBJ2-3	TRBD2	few	TGCAGTGCTAGAGACCCGGGACTAACTACAGATACGCAGTATTTT	CSARDPGLTTDTQYF
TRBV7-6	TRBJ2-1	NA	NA	TGTGCCAGCAGCTTAGGAGCGCCCAACAATGAGCAGTTCTTC	CASSLGAPNNEQFF
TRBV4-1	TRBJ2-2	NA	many	TGCGCCAGCAGCCCGTCCCGGGACGGGGTAAGGGCCGGGGAGCTGTTTTTT	CASSPSRDGVRAGELFF
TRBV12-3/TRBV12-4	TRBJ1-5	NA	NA	TGTGCCAGCAGTCGAGCATCCGATCAGCCCCAGCATTTT	CASSRASDQPQHF
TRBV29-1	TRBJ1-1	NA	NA	TGCAGCGTTGTATGGGGGGGGAACACTGAAGCTTTCTTT	CSVVWGGNTEAFF
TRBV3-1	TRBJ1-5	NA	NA	TGTGCCAGCAGCCAAGACGGCGTTAGCAATCAGCCCCAGCATTTT	CASSQDGVSNQPQHF
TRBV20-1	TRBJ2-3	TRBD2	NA	TGCAGTGTCCCGGGACTAGCGGGAGGCACAGATACGCAGTATTTT	CSVPGLAGGTDTQYF
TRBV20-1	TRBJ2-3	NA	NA	TGCAGTGCTAGGCCGGAGGTGGGCACAGATACGCAGTATTTT	CSARPEVGTDTQYF
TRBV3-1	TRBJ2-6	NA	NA	TGTGCCAGCAGCCCCCCAGGTTTCCTAGGGGCCAACGTCCTGACTTTC	CASSPPGFLGANVLTF
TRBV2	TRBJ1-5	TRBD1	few	TGTGCCAGCAGTTCCCAGACAGGGCCTTTTCGGCCCCAGCATTTT	CASSSQTGPFRPQHF
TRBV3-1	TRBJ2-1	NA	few	TGTGCCAGCAGCTGGTGGGGTCCCAGCTCCTACAATGAGCAGTTCTTC	CASSWWGPSSYNEQFF
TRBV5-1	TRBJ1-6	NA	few	TGCGCCAGCAGCCCGGGTCTAGGTTCACCCCTCCACTTT	CASSPGLGSPLHF
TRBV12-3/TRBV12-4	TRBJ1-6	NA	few	TGTGCCAGCAGCCAGGTCGGGGGTTCACCCCTCCACTTT	CASSQVGGSPLHF
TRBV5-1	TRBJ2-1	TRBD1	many	TGCGCCAGCAGCATACAGGGGAATGAGCAGTTCTTC	CASSIQGNEQFF
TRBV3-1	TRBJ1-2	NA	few	TGTGCCAGCAGCCAAGGCAGGAAGAACTATGGCTACACCTTC	CASSQGRKNYGYTF
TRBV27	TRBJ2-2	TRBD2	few	TGTGCCAGCAGTCTCTCTAGCGGAGGCTACACCGGGGAGCTGTTTTTT	CASSLSSGGYTGELFF
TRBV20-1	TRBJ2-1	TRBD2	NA	TGCAGTGCTAGGGGGGCCACTAGCGGGACCTACAATGAGCAGTTCTTC	CSARGATSGTYNEQFF
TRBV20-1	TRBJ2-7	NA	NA	TGCAGTGCTAAATCGACAGGACAGTACGAGCAGTACTTC	CSAKSTGQYEQYF
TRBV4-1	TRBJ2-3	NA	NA	TGCGCCAGCAGCCAGCTAGTCCCGGATACGCAGTATTTT	CASSQLVPDTQYF
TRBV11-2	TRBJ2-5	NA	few	TGTGCCAGCAGCTTCGCCCTTAGTAGAGGAGAGACCCAGTACTTC	CASSFALSRGETQYF
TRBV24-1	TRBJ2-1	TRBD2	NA	TGTGCCACCAGTGATTGGGGACTAGCGGAGAAATACAATGAGCAGTTCTTC	CATSDWGLAEKYNEQFF
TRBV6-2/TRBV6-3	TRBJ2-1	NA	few	TGTGCCAGCGGGGAACAGTCCAATGAGCAGTTCTTC	CASGEQSNEQFF
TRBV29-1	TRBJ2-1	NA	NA	TGCAGCGCCTCTGGGGGACGAAGCAATGAGCAGTTCTTC	CSASGGRSNEQFF
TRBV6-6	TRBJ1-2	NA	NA	TGTGCCAGCAGTCAGGAGGTTGCGGGAGGCTACACCTTC	CASSQEVAGGYTF
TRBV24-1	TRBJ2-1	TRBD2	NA	TGTGCCACCAGTGATTTGAGCGCTAGCGGGTCCTACAATGAGCAGTTCTTC	CATSDLSASGSYNEQFF
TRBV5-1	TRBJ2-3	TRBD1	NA	TGCGCCAGCAGCCGAGGTTCGGGACAGGGTGTTACAGATACGCAGTATTTT	CASSRGSGQGVTDTQYF